The clone carrying this T cell receptor beta chain was detected many times. Trimming left V 4 bases short and J 2 bases short, with 12 bases between. The CDR3 contains 13 residues. Germline V gives CDR1 DFQATT, CDR2 SNEGSKA (reference sequence). Using its own MiXCR run on the RT-PCR reads, TCRdb lists one record per CDR3 protein. This sample has hundreds of thousands of distinct CDR3 sequences; 13% to 15% occur once, and the top ten carry 3.6%. The sequence derives from a female donor in good health, serving as a healthy control. The material sequenced was memory CD4+ T cells from blood. The V and J genes are TRBV20-1 and TRBJ2-7; possibly TRBD2 for D (6 bases). This CDR3 is CSATFGTAYEQYF. The CDR3 coding sequence is TGCAGTGCTACCTTCGGGACTGCCTACGAGCAGTACTTC.